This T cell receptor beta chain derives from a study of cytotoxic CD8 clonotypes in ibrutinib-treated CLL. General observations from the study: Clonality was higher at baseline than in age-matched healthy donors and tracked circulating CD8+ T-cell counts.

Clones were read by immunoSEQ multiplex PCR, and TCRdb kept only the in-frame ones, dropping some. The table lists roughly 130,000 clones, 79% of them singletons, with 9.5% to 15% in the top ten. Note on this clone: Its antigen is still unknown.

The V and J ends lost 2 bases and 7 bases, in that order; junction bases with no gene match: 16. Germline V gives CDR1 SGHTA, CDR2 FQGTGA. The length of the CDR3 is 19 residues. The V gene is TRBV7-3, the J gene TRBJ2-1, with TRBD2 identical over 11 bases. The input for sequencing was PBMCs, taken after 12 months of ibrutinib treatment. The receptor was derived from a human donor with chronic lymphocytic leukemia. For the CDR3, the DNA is TGTGCCAGCAGCTTATGGTCCGGGCTAGCGGGAGGTTCGGGGAATGAGCAGTTCTTC. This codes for CASSLWSGLAGGSGNEQFF.